These 7 T cell receptor beta chains share one sample of origin, sequenced in a study of CD8+ T cells in alopecia areata. Treatment indicated: oral pan-JAK inhibitor, 5-10 mg twice daily. RNA extraction and reverse transcription yielded cDNA as sequencing template. Clones were sequenced by immunoSEQ multiplex PCR, and TCRdb holds only the in-frame ones, with some missing. The sample has approximately 150,000 clones, roughly 60% seen once. Sample: CD4+ T cells sorted from blood, taken at week 24, from a patient treated with tofacitinib. Receptors were obtained from a human donor with alopecia areata.

Concerning this clone: A much larger clone lies a single base off, so this may be a read error. The CDR3 spells CASSLTVNTEAFF. The CDR3 DNA reads TGTGCCAGCAGCTTGACAGTGAACACTGAAGCTTTCTTT. The chain links TRBV13 to TRBJ1-1, with D possibly matching TRBD1 (5 bases). Trimming cost V 3 bases and J 0 bases, with 5 bases left between them. The CDR3 is 13 residues long. Germline loops: CDR1 PRHDT, CDR2 FYEKMQ (reference sequence).

This clone appeared many times. The genes are TRBV7-2 and TRBJ2-3; 10 nucleotides line up with TRBD2. V lost 3 bases and J lost 1; bases outside the gene matches: 7. This CDR3 contains 17 residues. CDR1 SGHTA and CDR2 FQGNSA come from the germline V gene. This CDR3 reads CASSLQVTSGGTDTQYF. The CDR3 DNA reads TGTGCCAGCAGCTTGCAGGTTACTAGCGGGGGCACAGATACGCAGTATTTT.

The chain recombines TRBV5-1 with TRBJ1-5; no definite D call. The ends were cut back, 0 bases at V and 1 base at J, with 8 bases in the middle. Germline CDR1 is SGHRS and CDR2 is YFSETQ. The CDR3 has 15 residues. Here the CDR3 DNA reads TGCGCCAGCAGCTTGGGGGAGGAGAGCAATCAGCCCCAGCATTTT. Amino acid sequence: CASSLGEESNQPQHF.

In its sample, this clone was seen a few times. J is TRBJ1-2 and V is TRBV29-1, with D tentatively TRBD1 (6 bases). Germline lookup yields CDR1 SQVTM and CDR2 ANQGSEA. The CDR3 extends over 16 amino acids. The V and J ends lost 0 bases and 4 bases respectively, with 18 bases between them. CDR3 residues: CSVEDRVDSPTYGYTF. The CDR3 region has the DNA TGCAGCGTTGAAGATCGAGTGGACAGTCCGACCTATGGCTACACCTTC.

This sequence joins TRBV18 and TRBJ2-7, with D maybe TRBD1 (6 bases). V was shortened by 6 bases and J by 2 bases, with 17 bases between the two germline ends. The length of the CDR3 is 15 residues. Germline CDR1 and CDR2: KGHSH and LQKENI. Here the CDR3 reads CASSPGQMGPYEQYF. CDR3 DNA: TGTGCCAGCTCGCCCGGACAGATGGGGCCCTACGAGCAGTACTTC.

The V gene is TRBV4-1, the J gene TRBJ1-2; a weak D match, TRBD1 (6 bases). The V gene's germline CDR1 is MGHRA and CDR2 YSYEKL. The CDR3 extends over 17 amino acids. The V gene lost 1 base and the J gene lost 4 bases, with 19 bases spanning the gap. For the CDR3, the DNA is TGCGCCAGCAGCCAAGTCCCCTTCGCAGGGGTAGGCTATGGCTACACCTTC. This encodes CASSQVPFAGVGYGYTF.

The genes are TRBV5-4 and TRBJ2-7; 10 bases map to TRBD2. Losses at the gene ends were 0 bases for V and 2 bases for J; bases not matched to a gene: 2. This CDR3 contains 15 residues. CDR1 is SGHNT, CDR2 YYREEE, per germline (reference sequence). CDR3: CASSLGAGGPYEQYF. The CDR3 DNA follows: TGTGCCAGCAGCTTGGGAGCGGGGGGGCCCTACGAGCAGTACTTC. The full variable domain, rest sourced from reference TRBV5-4 and TRBJ2-7, is ETGVTQSPTHLIKTRGQQVTLRCSSQSGHNTVSWYQQALGQGPQFIFQYYREEENGRGNFPPRFSGLQFPNYSSELNVNALELDDSALYLCASSLGAGGPYEQYFGPGTRLTVT.